These 10 T cell receptor beta chains were all obtained from the same sample, sequenced in a study of Graves' ophthalmopathy and Graves' hyperthyroidism. Amplifying from RNA transcripts, the study obtained TCR beta CDR3 regions. First-round RT-PCR employed HTBI primers, with a second-round multiplex PCR after it. TCRdb used MiXCR to reprocess the multiplex PCR reads, holding one entry per CDR3 protein. The sample includes approximately 1.2 million distinct CDR3 sequences, approximately 35% of them seen just once. The material sequenced was peripheral blood or thyroid tissue (not recorded which). The receptors here all came from an adult man with Graves' hyperthyroidism.

The chain carries TRBV2 and TRBJ2-5, with TRBD1 identical over 7 bases. The CDR3 spans 13 residues. Germline values: CDR1 SNHLY, CDR2 FYNNEI. The ends lost 5 bases at V and 5 bases at J; junction bases unmatched: 5. The CDR3, as DNA: TGTGCCAGCAGTACGGCGACAGGGGAGACCCAGTACTTC. This encodes CASSTATGETQYF. Full variable domain (rest looked up from reference TRBV2 and TRBJ2-5): EPEVTQTPSHQVTQMGQEVILRCVPISNHLYFYWYRQILGQKVEFLVSFYNNEISEKSEIFDDQFSVERPDGSNFTLKIRSTKLEDSAMYFCASSTATGETQYFGPGTRLLVL.

This chain uses TRBV12-3 or TRBV12-4 with TRBJ2-2, with 12 bases that match TRBD2. V lost 2 bases to trimming and J lost 6 bases; unmatched junction nucleotides: 4. The CDR3 loop spans 16 amino acids. CDR3 DNA: TGTGCCAGCAGTTTACCTAGCGGGAGGGCTCCCGGGGAGCTGTTTTTT. Translating it yields CASSLPSGRAPGELFF.

There are a few counts of this clonotype. This rearrangement joins TRBV7-2 to TRBJ2-6; TRBD1 is a possible D gene (6 bases). The CDR3 is made up of 13 amino acids. Per the germline V gene, CDR1 is SGHTA and CDR2 is FQGNSA. The V end was cut by 4 bases, the J end by 9 bases, with 10 bases between. CDR3 region: CASSSRRGNVLTF. In DNA, the CDR3 is TGTGCCAGCAGCTCACGCAGGGGCAACGTCCTGACTTTC.

This clonotype showed up many times. The rearrangement joins TRBV7-2 to TRBJ1-3; TRBD1 aligns across 7 bases. V shed 5 bases and J 9 bases; nucleotides not matched to a gene: 7. This CDR3 has 13 amino acids. CDR1 is SGHTA, CDR2 FQGNSA, per germline. In nucleotides, the CDR3 is TGTGCCAGCAGCGACCCGACAGGGTTCACCATATATTTT. Translating it yields CASSDPTGFTIYF.

The V gene is TRBV6-2 or TRBV6-3, the J gene TRBJ1-2, with D unresolved. CDR1 is MNHEY and CDR2 is SVGEGT in the germline V gene. V was trimmed by 5 bases and J by 4 bases, leaving 17 bases between them. The CDR3 runs to 15 residues. CDR3 loop: CASSDVQGSVYGYTF. CDR3 nucleotide sequence: TGTGCCAGCAGTGACGTACAAGGGTCCGTCTATGGCTACACCTTC.

The chain combines TRBV14 with TRBJ1-2, with D uncertain. The CDR3 extends over 14 amino acids. Germline values: CDR1 SGHDN, CDR2 FVKESK. With 0 bases removed from V and 2 bases from J, the gap between germline ends came to 7 bases. The CDR3 DNA sequence: TGTGCCAGCAGCCAAGAACACGCGAACTATGGCTACACCTTC. Its protein is CASSQEHANYGYTF.

This rearrangement joins TRBV29-1 to TRBJ1-2; D uncertain. Germline loops: CDR1 SQVTM, CDR2 ANQGSEA. This CDR3 is built from 10 residues. The V gene lost 8 bases and the J gene lost 7 bases, with 11 bases spanning the gap. DNA of the CDR3: TGCAGCTTAGGCCAACGTGGCTACACCTTC. This encodes CSLGQRGYTF.

The chain combines TRBV19 with TRBJ2-7, with 12 bases lining up with TRBD2. This CDR3 is built from 19 residues. The trim removed 5 bases at V and 2 bases at J, leaving 16 bases unmatched. In germline, CDR1 is LNHDA, CDR2 SQIVND (reference sequence). CDR3 nucleotides: TGTGCCAGTAGTCTTTACTTTTCCCCGGGACTAGCGGGTGCCTACGAGCAGTACTTC. The encoded protein is CASSLYFSPGLAGAYEQYF.

The chain uses TRBV28 and TRBJ1-2; 8 bases match TRBD1. CDR1 is MDHEN and CDR2 is SYDVKM in the germline V gene. Trimming took 6 bases from V and 8 from J; bases not matched to a gene: 14. The CDR3 is 15 residues long. The CDR3 region has the DNA TGTGCCAGCAGAAGGGGGGGACAGGCCGCCCAAGGCTACACCTTC. Its protein product is CASRRGGQAAQGYTF.

The V call is TRBV20-1, the J call TRBJ1-1; no clear D gene. This CDR3 has 14 residues. Germline CDR1 DFQATT, CDR2 SNEGSKA (reference sequence). V shed 1 base and J shed 4 bases, with 13 bases lying between them. CDR3 residues: CSARVAGSTTEAFF. The CDR3 DNA sequence: TGCAGTGCTAGAGTTGCGGGAAGCACCACTGAAGCTTTCTTT.